The source of this TCR beta chain is a study of OX40 agonist ivuxolimab in advanced cancers. Blood sampling took place at baseline, cycle 4 day 1, and cycle 7 day 1. A remark on this clone: The antigen is unknown.

Study conclusions and caveats: Expanded clones tended on average to be more numerous among CD8+ T cells than CD4+. At 0.1 to 3.0 mg/kg and by week 6, CD4+ and CD8+ T cells in the blood had expanded clonally.

CDR3 length equals 15 residues. In germline, CDR1 is MNHEY, CDR2 SVGAGI. The ends were cut back, 6 bases at V and 6 bases at J, with 18 bases in the middle. Assay: immunoSEQ multiplex PCR; the TCRdb copy retains only in-frame clones and omits some. Of over 75,000 clones listed, roughly 93% are singletons. The chain uses TRBV6-5 and TRBJ2-1; D not resolved. The input for sequencing was CD4+ or CD8+ T cells sorted from blood, taken in a trial of the OX40 agonist ivuxolimab. This receptor was taken from an adult with an advanced solid tumor such as melanoma, head and neck, liver or kidney cancer. CDR3 nucleotides: TGTGCCAGCAGACAAAGAGACGCCTTGTCCAATGAGCAGTTCTTC. As protein: CASRQRDALSNEQFF.